This T cell receptor beta chain was captured by sequencing in a study of blood T cell repertoires in COVID-19. Turning to the study itself: The United States, Italy and Spain provided the acute and convalescent COVID-19 samples. T cells, B-cell-depleted T cells, or PBMCs supplied cDNA or gDNA.

Per the germline V gene, CDR1 is LNHDA and CDR2 is SQIVND (reference sequence). With 2 bases clipped from V and 5 bases from J, the junction kept 9 bases outside the gene matches. There are 16 residues in the CDR3. Per the authors' pipeline: Amplification of reference gene primers was used by the study to estimate nucleated cell counts. Profiled with immunoSEQ multiplex PCR; TCRdb holds only in-frame clones, not every one. V and J calls and clone size are those listed in that table; D and trimming were worked out from the DNA. The data contain approximately 13,000 clones, approximately 88% of them singletons.

The chain employs TRBV19 and TRBJ1-1, with 9 nucleotides matching TRBD1. The clonotype was recovered from a human donor with active COVID-19. The donor label of this sample is uncertain. The sequenced material came from peripheral blood. CDR3 nucleotide sequence: TGTGCCAGTAGTATAACAGGGGGCAGGTTGGAGACTGAAGCTTTCTTT. It encodes CASSITGGRLETEAFF.